A selection of T cell receptor beta chains follows, all from one sample in a study of brain T cells in children with intractable seizures. TCRdb's table, derived via immunoSEQ multiplex PCR, lists solely in-frame clones and lacks some. Of 65,000 to 85,000 clones detected, about 92% appear once; the ten largest clones hold roughly 1.5%. Sequenced material: peripheral blood, taken at surgery. The receptor set was obtained from a boy younger than two with tuberous sclerosis and intractable seizures. Each CDR3 is given with its conserved first and last residue. The D gene is left open where the match is weak. Not every row has a clone size; where given, it reads once, few, many or a size class.

clone size	J gene	D gene	V gene	CDR3 DNA	CDR3 protein
few	TRBJ1-1	NA	TRBV7-2	TGTGCCAGCAGCTTAGTAGGTGGGGTATCCACTGAAGCTTTCTTT	CASSLVGGVSTEAFF
NA	TRBJ2-2	TRBD1	TRBV5-1	TGCGCCAGCAGCCTATCCGGGACAGGGATCGAGGAGCTGTTTTTT	CASSLSGTGIEELFF
NA	TRBJ2-7	TRBD1	TRBV5-4	TGTGCCAGCAGCTCCGGGACAGGCTCCTACGAGCAGTACTTC	CASSSGTGSYEQYF
NA	TRBJ2-2	TRBD2	TRBV5-5	TGTGCCAGCAGTCTGAGCGGGGGCCTCACCGGGGAGCTGTTTTTT	CASSLSGGLTGELFF
NA	TRBJ1-4	NA	TRBV5-6	TGTGCCAGCAGCTTGTCGGGGGAGTGGGGTGAAAAACTGTTTTTT	CASSLSGEWGEKLFF
NA	TRBJ1-2	NA	TRBV25-1	TGTGCCAGCAGTACTCCGGTCAACTATGGCTACACCTTC	CASSTPVNYGYTF
NA	TRBJ2-5	TRBD1	TRBV11-3	TGTGCCAGCAGCCCCCTAGGGACAGGCCAAGAGACCCAGTACTTC	CASSPLGTGQETQYF
once	TRBJ1-1	NA	TRBV19	TGTGCCAGTAGTATTACTAGGGCCGGGAACACTGAAGCTTTCTTT	CASSITRAGNTEAFF
NA	TRBJ2-5	TRBD2	TRBV7-8	TGTGCCAGCAGCTTAGGGTCGGGGGGGCCAGAGACCCAGTACTTC	CASSLGSGGPETQYF
NA	TRBJ2-5	NA	TRBV7-9	TGTGCCAGCAGCTTAGCGAACAGGTTTGAGGAGACCCAGTACTTC	CASSLANRFEETQYF
NA	TRBJ2-6	NA	TRBV28	TGTGCCAGCAGTTTATGGGGTTGGACTGGGGCCAACGTCCTGACTTTC	CASSLWGWTGANVLTF
NA	TRBJ2-2	TRBD2	TRBV9	TGTGCCAGCAGCTCAGGGACTAGCCTGAACACCGGGGAGCTGTTTTTT	CASSSGTSLNTGELFF
NA	TRBJ2-2	NA	TRBV7-9	TGTGCCAGCAGCCACGCCGGGGGGCAGGGCGAGGCCGGGGAGCTGTTTTTT	CASSHAGGQGEAGELFF
NA	TRBJ2-3	NA	TRBV24-1	TGTGCCACCAGTCCCGAGACTAGCACAGATACGCAGTATTTT	CATSPETSTDTQYF
NA	TRBJ2-1	NA	TRBV6-5	TGTGCCAGCAGTTATAGCAATGAGCAGTTCTTC	CASSYSNEQFF
NA	TRBJ2-1	NA	TRBV29-1	TGCAGCGTTATAAGCCCCAAACTAGCTATCACACTAAACCCGTCTTCCCACAATGAGCAGTTCTTC	CSVISPKLAITLNPSSHNEQFF
NA	TRBJ2-5	NA	TRBV5-6	TGTGCCAGCAGCTTTAGGGAGACCCAGTACTTC	CASSFRETQYF
NA	TRBJ2-3	NA	TRBV3-1/TRBV3-2	TGTGCCAGCAGCCCGGAGAACACAGATACGCAGTATTTT	CASSPENTDTQYF
once	TRBJ1-2	NA	TRBV3-1/TRBV3-2	TGTGCCAGCAGCCAAGTGGGGAAGGTAGCTAACTATGGCTACACCTTC	CASSQVGKVANYGYTF
NA	TRBJ2-7	NA	TRBV6-1	TGTGCCAGCAGTGAAGAGAGGGGCGGTTACGAGCAGTACTTC	CASSEERGGYEQYF
NA	TRBJ1-3	TRBD1	TRBV5-8	TGTGCCAGCAGCCTCACCGGGACAGGGATTTTTCTGGACACCATATATTTT	CASSLTGTGIFLDTIYF
NA	TRBJ2-7	NA	TRBV30	TGTGCCTGGAGTGGGGTCCACGAGCAGTACTTC	CAWSGVHEQYF
NA	TRBJ2-3	TRBD2	TRBV3-1/TRBV3-2	TGTGCCAGCAGCCAAGCGGGAGGGCCAGATACGCAGTATTTT	CASSQAGGPDTQYF
NA	TRBJ2-1	TRBD2	TRBV15	TGTGCCACCAGCAGAGATCACCCGCTAGCGGGCCATGAGCAGTTCTTC	CATSRDHPLAGHEQFF
NA	TRBJ2-7	NA	TRBV11-3	TGTGCCAGCAGTAAGCCTGGGGACAATCGTCCCTACGAGCAGTACTTC	CASSKPGDNRPYEQYF
NA	TRBJ2-1	NA	TRBV10-2	TGCGCCAGCAGTAGAGAGGCCCCCCAAGCGGGTGAGCAGTTCTTC	CASSREAPQAGEQFF
once	TRBJ2-3	NA	TRBV24-1	TGTGCCACCAGTGACCCAGGGACAGATACGCAGTATTTT	CATSDPGTDTQYF
NA	TRBJ2-7	TRBD2	TRBV13	TGTGCCAGCAGCCTCCGGGGGCTAGCGGGGGCCAGCTCCTACGAGCAGTACTTC	CASSLRGLAGASSYEQYF